A selection of T cell receptor beta chains follows, all from one sample in a study of blood T cell repertoires in COVID-19. TCRdb keeps only in-frame clones here, not all; method: immunoSEQ multiplex PCR. The repertoire has 300,000 to 400,000 clones, more than 70% of them found once; the top ten carry about 2.5%. Material: peripheral blood. These receptors came from a woman aged 55-70 years with COVID-19, enrolled during active disease. CDR3s include the opening cysteine and the closing phenylalanine or tryptophan.

v_gene	j_gene	CDR3aa
TRBV5-1	TRBJ2-3	CASSRGKTDTQYF
TRBV5-1	TRBJ2-7	CASSRSGGSSYEQYF
TRBV3-1/TRBV3-2	TRBJ2-7	CASSQREASYEQYF
TRBV5-1	TRBJ2-5	CASSARPAQETQYF
TRBV2	TRBJ2-6	CASSLQGSGANVLTF
TRBV2	TRBJ2-7	CASRGWTGYEQYF
TRBV19	TRBJ1-6	CASGRAGTVYSPLHF
TRBV18	TRBJ2-5	CASSPLGAPQETQYF
TRBV4-1	TRBJ1-5	CASSQVRTGGGNQPQHF
TRBV18	TRBJ1-2	CASSPGAGTDYGYTF
TRBV27	TRBJ1-2	CASSWGNAGARGYTF
TRBV29-1	TRBJ2-1	CSVETSDAYNEQFF
TRBV9	TRBJ1-2	CASSVGGPNYGYTF
TRBV18	TRBJ2-1	CASSPAGTGGRYNEQFF
TRBV19	TRBJ1-5	CASSAVSNQPQHF
TRBV5-1	TRBJ2-5	CASSLWASAETQYF
TRBV9	TRBJ1-1	CASSVGRGGTEAFF
TRBV4-1	TRBJ1-4	CASSPPGTGNEKLFF
TRBV11-2	TRBJ2-2	CASSPRPLAGALTGELFF
TRBV6-2/TRBV6-3	TRBJ2-7	CASSRRMDEQYF
TRBV9	TRBJ2-7	CASSPTAGQGEQYF
TRBV7-2	TRBJ2-5	CASYRAGGPGETQYF
TRBV27	TRBJ1-2	CASRATGTGDGYTF